This T cell receptor beta chain was sequenced for a study of response to subunit inactivated influenza vaccine. Whole-study findings and limits: It was suggested by the authors that few new T cells are recruited by each seasonal influenza vaccination.

One entry per CDR3 protein results from TCRdb running MiXCR on the RT-PCR reads. This table holds just under 550,000 distinct CDR3 sequences, 20% to 25% found once. The germline gives CDR1 SGDLS, CDR2 YYNGEE. This CDR3 region has 15 residues. The V end was cut by 4 bases, the J end by 0 bases, with 13 bases between. Details on this clonotype: The target antigen is unknown.

These data were likewise used in another study, on T cells expressing NK-cell markers. As reported in that work: The cDNA for TCR beta came from 5'RACE template switching with UMIs. One of the eight sequenced donors was seronegative, whereas the other seven were HCMV-seropositive.

The chain couples TRBV9 to TRBJ1-2; a weak D match, TRBD1 (6 bases). The source is a man aged 45-65 years who received an inactivated influenza vaccine. The source was CD4+ T cells sorted from PBMCs, collected roughly 12 days after vaccination. CDR3 sequence reads: CASSPRQGSNYGYTF. The DNA for the CDR3 is TGTGCCAGCAGCCCCCGGCAGGGGTCTAACTATGGCTACACCTTC.